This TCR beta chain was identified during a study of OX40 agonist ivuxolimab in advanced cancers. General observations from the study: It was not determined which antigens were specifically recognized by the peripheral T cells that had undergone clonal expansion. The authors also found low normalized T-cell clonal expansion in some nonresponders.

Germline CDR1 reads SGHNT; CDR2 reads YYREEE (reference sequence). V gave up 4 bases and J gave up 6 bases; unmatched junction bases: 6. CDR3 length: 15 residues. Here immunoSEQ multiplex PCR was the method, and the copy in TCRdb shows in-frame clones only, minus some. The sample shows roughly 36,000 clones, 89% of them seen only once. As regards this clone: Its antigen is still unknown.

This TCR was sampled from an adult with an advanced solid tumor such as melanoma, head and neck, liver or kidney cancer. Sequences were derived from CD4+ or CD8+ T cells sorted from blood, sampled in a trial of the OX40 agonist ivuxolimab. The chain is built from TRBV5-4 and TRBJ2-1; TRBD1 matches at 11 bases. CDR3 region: CASSRSGTGGNEQFF. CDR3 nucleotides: TGTGCCAGCAGCCGATCCGGGACAGGGGGCAATGAGCAGTTCTTC.